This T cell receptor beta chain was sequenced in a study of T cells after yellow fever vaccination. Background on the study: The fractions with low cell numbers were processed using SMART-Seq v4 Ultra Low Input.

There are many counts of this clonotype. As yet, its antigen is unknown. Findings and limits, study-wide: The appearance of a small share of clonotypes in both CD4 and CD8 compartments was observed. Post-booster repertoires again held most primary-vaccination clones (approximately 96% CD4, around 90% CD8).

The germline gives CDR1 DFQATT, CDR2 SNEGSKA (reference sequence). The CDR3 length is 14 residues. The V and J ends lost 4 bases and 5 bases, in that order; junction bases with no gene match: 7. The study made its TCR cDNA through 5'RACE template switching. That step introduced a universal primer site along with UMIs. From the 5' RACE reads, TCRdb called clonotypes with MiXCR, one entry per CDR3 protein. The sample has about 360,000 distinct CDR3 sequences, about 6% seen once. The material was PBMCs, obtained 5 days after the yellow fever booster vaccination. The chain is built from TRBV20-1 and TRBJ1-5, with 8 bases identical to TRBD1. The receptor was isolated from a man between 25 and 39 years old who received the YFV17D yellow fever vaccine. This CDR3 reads CSANAGQGHQPQHF. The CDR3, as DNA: TGCAGTGCTAATGCCGGACAGGGACATCAGCCCCAGCATTTT.